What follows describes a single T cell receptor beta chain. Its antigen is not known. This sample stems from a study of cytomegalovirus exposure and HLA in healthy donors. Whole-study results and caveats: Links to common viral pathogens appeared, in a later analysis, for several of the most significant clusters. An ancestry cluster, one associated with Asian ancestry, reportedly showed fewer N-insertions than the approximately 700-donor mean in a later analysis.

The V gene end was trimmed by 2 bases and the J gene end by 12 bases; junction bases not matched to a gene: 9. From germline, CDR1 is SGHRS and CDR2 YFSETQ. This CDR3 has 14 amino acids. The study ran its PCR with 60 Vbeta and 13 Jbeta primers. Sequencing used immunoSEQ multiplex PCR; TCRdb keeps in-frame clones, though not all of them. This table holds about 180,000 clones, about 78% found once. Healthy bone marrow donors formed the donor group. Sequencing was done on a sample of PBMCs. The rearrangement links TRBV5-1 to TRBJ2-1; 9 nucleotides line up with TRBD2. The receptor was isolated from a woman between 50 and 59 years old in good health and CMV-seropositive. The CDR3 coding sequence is TGCGCCAGCAGCTTTAGCGGGGGTCCCGACGGGCAGTTCTTC. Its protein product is CASSFSGGPDGQFF.